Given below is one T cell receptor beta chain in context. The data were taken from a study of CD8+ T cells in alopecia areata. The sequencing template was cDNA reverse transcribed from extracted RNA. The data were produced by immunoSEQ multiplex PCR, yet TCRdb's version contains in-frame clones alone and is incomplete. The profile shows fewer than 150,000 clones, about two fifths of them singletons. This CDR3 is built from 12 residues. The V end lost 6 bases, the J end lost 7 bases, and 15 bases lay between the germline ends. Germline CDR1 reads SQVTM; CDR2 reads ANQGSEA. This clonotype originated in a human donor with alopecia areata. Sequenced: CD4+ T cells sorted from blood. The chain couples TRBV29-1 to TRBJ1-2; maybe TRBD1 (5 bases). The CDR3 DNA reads TGCAGCGTCGCTTGGGGGGAGGGTGGCTACACCTTC. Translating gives CSVAWGEGGYTF.